This passage covers 6 T cell receptor beta chains from one sample sequenced in a study of blood T cell repertoires in COVID-19. Repertoires were generated with immunoSEQ multiplex PCR, while TCRdb's copy carries only in-frame clones and drops some. The table shows fewer than 350,000 clones, with roughly 88% occurring only once. The sequenced sample consisted of PBMCs or T cells enriched from blood (not recorded which). The receptor set was obtained from a woman in her twenties or thirties who had recovered from COVID-19.

This sequence joins TRBV4-3 and TRBJ1-4; maybe TRBD1 (6 bases). The CDR3 runs to 12 residues. V lost 3 bases, J lost 16 bases, and 15 bases lay in between. Germline V gene sequence: CDR1 LGHNA, CDR2 YSLEER. The CDR3 DNA reads as TGCGCCAGCAGCCAGGATGGACAGTTTCAGTTTTTT. The encoded protein is CASSQDGQFQFF.

The chain carries TRBV15 and TRBJ2-1; tentative D call: TRBD2 (5 bases). Germline V gene sequence: CDR1 LNHNV, CDR2 YYDKDF (reference sequence). V gave up 0 bases and J gave up 3 bases, with 9 bases separating them. This CDR3 is built from 15 residues. The CDR3 DNA is TGTGCCACCAGCAGAGATCGACTATTCTACAATGAGCAGTTCTTC. This sequence encodes CATSRDRLFYNEQFF.

The chain uses TRBV7-2 and TRBJ1-2; 7 nucleotides agree with TRBD1. The germline CDR1 and CDR2 sequences are SGHTA and FQGNSA. This CDR3 has 12 amino acids. With V trimmed by 5 bases and J by 5 bases, 2 bases remained unmatched. CDR3 residues: CASSRQGYGYTF. The DNA of the CDR3 is TGTGCCAGCAGCCGACAGGGATATGGCTACACCTTC. Variable domain in full (rest from reference TRBV7-2 and TRBJ1-2): GAGVSQSPSNKVTEKGKDVELRCDPISGHTALYWYRQSLGQGLEFLIYFQGNSAPDKSGLPSDRFSAERTGGSVSTLTIQRTQQEDSAVYLCASSRQGYGYTFGSGTRLTVV.

The chain uses TRBV14 and TRBJ1-1; no clear D gene. The CDR3 consists of 14 residues. Germline CDR1 and CDR2: SGHDN and FVKESK. Trimming left V 1 base short and J 5 bases short, with 11 bases between. CDR3 sequence (DNA): TGTGCCAGCAGCCAAGGTCTCAGGATGACTGAAGCTTTCTTT. It encodes CASSQGLRMTEAFF.

This sequence joins TRBV5-4 and TRBJ2-7, with 9 positions matching TRBD1. The CDR3 is 14 amino acids. V lost 4 bases to trimming and J lost 3 bases; unmatched junction nucleotides: 5. Germline V gives CDR1 SGHNT, CDR2 YYREEE (reference sequence). The CDR3 DNA reads as TGTGCCAGCAGCGAGGACAGGGGCAACTACGAGCAGTACTTC. Its translation: CASSEDRGNYEQYF.

The chain joins TRBV24-1 to TRBJ2-7; maybe TRBD2 (6 bases). V lost 9 bases to trimming and J lost 7 bases, with 15 bases between them. Germline V lookup: CDR1 KGHDR, CDR2 SFDVKD. The CDR3 is 12 residues long. CDR3 in amino acids: CATGTGLGEQYF. The CDR3 coding sequence is TGTGCCACCGGGACTGGCCTCGGGGAGCAGTACTTC.